This entry describes one TCR beta chain. Antigen unknown. V dropped 4 bases and J dropped 1; count of bases not matched to a gene: 0. This CDR3 is 13 amino acids long. Germline CDR1 and CDR2: SGHTA and FQGNSA. This specimen comes from a study of radiotherapy plus CTLA-4 blockade in lung cancer. Study outcomes and limitations: In blood, after radiotherapy plus ipilimumab, tumor-derived TCR clones expanded. Early clonal dynamics of blood T cells, together with interferon-beta, were reported as the best response predictor.

Those patients who had chemo-refractory metastatic non-small-cell lung cancer were given focal radiation along with CTLA-4 blockade through ipilimumab. Assay: immunoSEQ multiplex PCR; the TCRdb copy retains only in-frame clones and omits some. Of roughly 120,000 clones listed, approximately 77% are singletons. This clonotype was sampled from a human donor with non-small cell lung cancer that progressed on radiotherapy plus ipilimumab. Some clones in this sample may be carry-over from other donors' samples. The specimen comprised peripheral blood, sampled from a patient treated with radiotherapy plus ipilimumab. The V call is TRBV7-2, the J call TRBJ1-1, with 7 bases aligning to TRBD1. The CDR3 here is CASSWDRNTEAFF. CDR3 nucleotide sequence: TGTGCCAGCAGCTGGGACAGGAACACTGAAGCTTTCTTT.